This T cell receptor (beta chain) appears in the sequencing data of a study of cytomegalovirus exposure and HLA in healthy donors. Study details: The same platform used for the 500 to 850 first-cohort repertoires was also used for the roughly 120 validation repertoires, as a later analysis reported. Study-level findings and limits: Most TCR sequences were seen very rarely across donors, but some public TCRs occurred in many. According to the study, roughly 180 TCR beta chains were cytomegalovirus-associated.

The repertoire was sequenced with immunoSEQ multiplex PCR; TCRdb's copy has only in-frame clones and lacks some. The repertoire holds fewer than 250,000 clones, with about 83% as singletons. Note on this clone: Its specificity is unknown.

The CDR3 runs to 14 residues. The V end was cut by 4 bases, the J end by 7 bases, with 13 bases between. The sequence was obtained from a man between 18 and 35 years old in good health and CMV-seronegative. The rearrangement uses TRBV23-1 and TRBJ1-4, with a tentative D call TRBD1 (6 bases). TRBV23-1 is assigned to the ORF class and has an uncertain function. Sequencing was carried out using PBMCs. This CDR3 reads CASSRQHRVEKLFF. CDR3 DNA sequence: TGCGCCAGCAGTCGCCAACACAGGGTTGAAAAACTGTTTTTT.